This T cell receptor beta chain was recovered during a study of T cells in Graves' hyperthyroidism and ophthalmopathy. Study information: At the time of initial diagnosis and before any treatment, peripheral blood was collected.

TCR beta CDR3 regions were amplified from RNA. The TCR CDR3 first-round RT-PCR relied on the HTBI primer set. TCRdb analysed the multiplex PCR reads with MiXCR anew, one entry per CDR3 protein. The top ten hold approximately 7% of the sample, which has a few hundred thousand distinct CDR3 sequences, approximately 14% seen once. The CDR3 spans 15 residues. Looked up from germline, CDR1 is MDHEN and CDR2 is SYDVKM. J lost 6 bases, V lost 3 bases, and 6 bases had no gene match. This clonotype occurred many times. The V call is TRBV28, the J call TRBJ2-1, with TRBD2 matching over 9 bases. The sequence was collected from a woman under 40 with Graves' hyperthyroidism. The specimen sequenced was blood. The CDR3: CASSLATSGLNEQFF. The CDR3 nucleotides read TGTGCCAGCAGTTTGGCGACTAGCGGACTCAATGAGCAGTTCTTC. Combining the CDR3 with reference TRBV28 and TRBJ2-1 gives the whole variable domain DVKVTQSSRYLVKRTGEKVFLECVQDMDHENMFWYRQDPGLGLRLIYFSYDVKMKEKGDIPEGYSVSREKKERFSLILESASTNQTSMYLCASSLATSGLNEQFFGPGTRLTVL.